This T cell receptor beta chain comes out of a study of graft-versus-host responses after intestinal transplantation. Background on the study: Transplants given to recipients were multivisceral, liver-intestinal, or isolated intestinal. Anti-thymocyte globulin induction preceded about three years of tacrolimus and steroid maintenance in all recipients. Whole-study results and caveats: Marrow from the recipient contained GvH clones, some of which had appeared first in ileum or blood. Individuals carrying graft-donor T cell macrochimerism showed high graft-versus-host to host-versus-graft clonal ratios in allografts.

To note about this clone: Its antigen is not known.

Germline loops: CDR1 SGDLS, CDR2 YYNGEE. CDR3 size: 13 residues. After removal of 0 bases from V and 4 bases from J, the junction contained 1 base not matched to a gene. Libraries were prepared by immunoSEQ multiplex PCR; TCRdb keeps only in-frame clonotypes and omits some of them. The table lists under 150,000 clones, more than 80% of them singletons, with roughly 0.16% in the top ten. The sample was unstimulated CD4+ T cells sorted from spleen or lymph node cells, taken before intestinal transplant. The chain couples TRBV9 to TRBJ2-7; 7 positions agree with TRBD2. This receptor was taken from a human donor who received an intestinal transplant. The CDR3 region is CASSVGEGYEQYF. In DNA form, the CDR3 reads TGTGCCAGCAGCGTAGGGGAGGGATACGAGCAGTACTTC. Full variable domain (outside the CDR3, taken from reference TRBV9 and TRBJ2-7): DSGVTQTPKHLITATGQRVTLRCSPRSGDLSVYWYQQSLDQGLQFLIQYYNGEERAKGNILERFSAQQFPDLHSELNLSSLELGDSALYFCASSVGEGYEQYFGPGTRLTVT.